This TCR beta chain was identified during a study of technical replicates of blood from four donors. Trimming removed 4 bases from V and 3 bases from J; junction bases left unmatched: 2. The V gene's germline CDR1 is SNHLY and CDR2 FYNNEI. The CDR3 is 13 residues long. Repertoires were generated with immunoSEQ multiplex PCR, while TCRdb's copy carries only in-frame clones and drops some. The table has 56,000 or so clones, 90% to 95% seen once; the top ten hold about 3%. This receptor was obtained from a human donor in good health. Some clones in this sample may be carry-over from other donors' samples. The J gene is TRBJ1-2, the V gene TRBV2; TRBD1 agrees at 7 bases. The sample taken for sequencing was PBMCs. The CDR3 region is CASSGTGDYGYTF. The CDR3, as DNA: TGTGCCAGCAGTGGCACAGGGGACTATGGCTACACCTTC.